The 6 T cell receptor beta chains below all came from one sample that was sequenced in a study of T cell responses to AZD1222 COVID-19 vaccine. The protocol was immunoSEQ multiplex PCR, while the TCRdb copy is restricted to in-frame clones and leaves out a portion. The sample has 150,000 to 180,000 clones; 87% are singletons. The material sequenced was peripheral blood, taken 28 days after the second AZD1222 dose. These receptors were collected from an adult who received the AZD1222 COVID-19 vaccine.

The chain links TRBV15 to TRBJ1-4; D is undetermined. V was cut by 4 bases and J by 7 bases, with 10 bases left in between. Germline loops: CDR1 LNHNV, CDR2 YYDKDF (reference sequence). This CDR3 spans 13 amino acids. The CDR3 DNA follows: TGTGCCACCAGCATAGGACCTAGTGAAAAACTGTTTTTT. It yields the protein CATSIGPSEKLFF.

The chain employs TRBV2 and TRBJ1-5; D is ambiguous. V was pared by 1 base and J by 7 bases, with 8 bases between. Germline V CDR1 and CDR2: SNHLY, FYNNEI. The length of the CDR3 is 13 residues. The CDR3 protein is CASSEGTLQPQHF. The CDR3 nucleotides are TGTGCCAGCAGTGAAGGGACTTTACAGCCCCAGCATTTT.

The rearrangement joins TRBV7-2 to TRBJ2-1; 7 bases match TRBD1. V was pared by 1 base and J by 3 bases, with 6 bases of the junction left unmatched. Germline lookup yields CDR1 SGHTA and CDR2 FQGNSA. This CDR3 region has 16 residues. This chain's CDR3 is CASSLVGTAIYNEQFF. The CDR3 DNA is TGTGCCAGCAGCTTAGTTGGGACAGCAATCTACAATGAGCAGTTCTTC.

This clone was counted many times. The J gene is TRBJ2-3, the V gene TRBV7-8; D is undetermined. The CDR3 covers 15 residues. Germline CDR1 SGHVS, CDR2 FQNEAQ. V was trimmed by 4 bases and J by 2 bases, leaving 13 bases between them. CDR3: CASSSGRTYTDTQYF. CDR3 DNA sequence: TGTGCCAGCAGCTCAGGACGGACGTACACAGATACGCAGTATTTT.

V is TRBV3-1 (or the pseudogene TRBV3-2) and J is TRBJ2-7; D remains ambiguous. The CDR3 is 12 amino acids. Germline V gene data show CDR1 as LGHDT and CDR2 as YNNKEL (reference sequence). Deletions cut 4 bases from V and 6 bases from J, with 10 bases between. In DNA form, the CDR3 reads TGTGCCAGCAGCCTTCCTGTCGGCGAGCAGTACTTC. It translates to CASSLPVGEQYF.

J is TRBJ2-7 and V is TRBV3-1 (or the pseudogene TRBV3-2); the match to TRBD1 covers 7 bases. This CDR3 spans 17 amino acids. The V gene's germline CDR1 is LGHDT and CDR2 YNNKEL (reference sequence). Trimming took 1 base from V and 4 from J; bases not matched to a gene: 13. CDR3 DNA sequence: TGTGCCAGCAGCCAAGTCGGGCCCCGCAGGGGGAGTTACGAGCAGTACTTC. Translation gives CASSQVGPRRGSYEQYF.